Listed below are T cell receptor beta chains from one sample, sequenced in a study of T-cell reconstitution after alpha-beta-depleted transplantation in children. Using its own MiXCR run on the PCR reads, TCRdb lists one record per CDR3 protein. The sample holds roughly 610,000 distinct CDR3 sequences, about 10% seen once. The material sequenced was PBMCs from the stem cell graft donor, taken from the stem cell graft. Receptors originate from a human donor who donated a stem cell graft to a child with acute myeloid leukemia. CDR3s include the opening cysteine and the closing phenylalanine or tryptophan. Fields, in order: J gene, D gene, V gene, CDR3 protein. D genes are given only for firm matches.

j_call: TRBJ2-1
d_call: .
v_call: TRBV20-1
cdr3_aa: CSARDFGSNEQFF

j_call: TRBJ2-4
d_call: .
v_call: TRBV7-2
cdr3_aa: CASSLPGLAKNIQYF

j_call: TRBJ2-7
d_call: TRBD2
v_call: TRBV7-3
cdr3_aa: CASSPQATSGPYEQYF

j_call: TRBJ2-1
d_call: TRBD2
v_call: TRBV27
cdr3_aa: CASSSQLAAYNEQFF

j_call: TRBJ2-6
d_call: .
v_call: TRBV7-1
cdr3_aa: CASSSEGETEASGANVLTF

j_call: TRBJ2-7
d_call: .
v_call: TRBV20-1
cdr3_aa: CSANSNMRSYEQYF

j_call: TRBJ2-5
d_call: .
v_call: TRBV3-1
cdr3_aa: CASSQDSGSQETQYF

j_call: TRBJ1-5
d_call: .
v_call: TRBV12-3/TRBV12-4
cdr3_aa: CASSLARRHGNQPQHF

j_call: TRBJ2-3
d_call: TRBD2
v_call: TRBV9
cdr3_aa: CASSPREGRDTQYF

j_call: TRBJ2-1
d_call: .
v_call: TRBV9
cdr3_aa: CASSVAVYNEQFF

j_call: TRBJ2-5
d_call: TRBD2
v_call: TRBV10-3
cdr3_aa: CAARGTSGQETQYF

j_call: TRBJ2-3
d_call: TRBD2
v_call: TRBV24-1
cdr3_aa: CATRKSGSARRDTQYF

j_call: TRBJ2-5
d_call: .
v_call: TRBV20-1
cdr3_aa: CSARDRSGSETQYF

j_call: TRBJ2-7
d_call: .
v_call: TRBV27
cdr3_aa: CASSFGPSEQYF

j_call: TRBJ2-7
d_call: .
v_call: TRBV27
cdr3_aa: CASSDLSSYEQYF

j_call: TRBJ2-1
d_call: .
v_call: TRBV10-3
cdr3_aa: CAISDPNRAGGNEQFF

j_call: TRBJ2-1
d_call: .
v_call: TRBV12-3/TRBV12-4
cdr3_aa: CASTYQWSYNEQFF

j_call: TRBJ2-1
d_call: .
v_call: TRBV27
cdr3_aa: CASSVSGVGLGNEQFF

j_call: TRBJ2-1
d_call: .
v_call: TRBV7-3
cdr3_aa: CASSPSFYNEQFF

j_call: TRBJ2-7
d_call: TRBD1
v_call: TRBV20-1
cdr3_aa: CSARSIQGVSYEQYF

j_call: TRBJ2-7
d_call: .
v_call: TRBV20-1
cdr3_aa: CSASREIEQYF